This T cell receptor beta chain was captured by sequencing in a study of T-cell reconstitution after alpha-beta-depleted transplantation in children. CDR1 is MNHNS, CDR2 SASEGT, per germline. This CDR3 region has 14 residues. Trimming removed 3 bases from V and 3 bases from J; junction bases left unmatched: 5. Preparation of the TCRbeta library used unique molecular identifiers. TCRdb redid the calling of the PCR reads with MiXCR, one entry per CDR3 protein. This sample yields hundreds of thousands of distinct CDR3 sequences, of which 16% are seen a single time; 0.8% to 1.1% belongs to the top ten. The receptor comes from a human donor who donated a stem cell graft to a child with acute myeloid leukemia. The input for sequencing was PBMCs from the stem cell graft donor, taken from the stem cell graft. The gene calls are TRBV6-1 and TRBJ2-7; 7 nucleotides agree with TRBD2. This chain's CDR3 is CASSEGGAFYEQYF. As DNA, the CDR3 is TGTGCCAGCAGTGAGGGAGGGGCGTTCTACGAGCAGTACTTC.